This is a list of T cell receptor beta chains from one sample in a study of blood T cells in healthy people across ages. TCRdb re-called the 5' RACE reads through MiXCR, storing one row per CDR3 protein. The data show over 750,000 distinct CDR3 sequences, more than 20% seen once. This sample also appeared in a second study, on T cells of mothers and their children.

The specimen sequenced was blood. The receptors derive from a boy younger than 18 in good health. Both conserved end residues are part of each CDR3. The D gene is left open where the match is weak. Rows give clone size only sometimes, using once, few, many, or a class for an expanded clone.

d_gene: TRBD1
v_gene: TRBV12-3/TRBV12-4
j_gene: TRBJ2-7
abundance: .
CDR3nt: TGTGCCAGCAGTGATACAGGGGAATCCTACGAGCAGTACTTC
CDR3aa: CASSDTGESYEQYF

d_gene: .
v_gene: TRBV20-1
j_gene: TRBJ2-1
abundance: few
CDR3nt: TGCAGTGCTAAGGGTCGGGGGCCTTACAATGAGCAGTTCTTC
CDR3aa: CSAKGRGPYNEQFF

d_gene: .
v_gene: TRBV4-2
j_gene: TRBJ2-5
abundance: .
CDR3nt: TGTGCCAGCAGCCAAGGATGGCCACAGGGTCAAGAGACCCAGTACTTC
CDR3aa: CASSQGWPQGQETQYF

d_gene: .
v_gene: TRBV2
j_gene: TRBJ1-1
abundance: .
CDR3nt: TGTGCCAGCACCCGACAGACGAACACTGAAGCTTTCTTT
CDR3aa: CASTRQTNTEAFF

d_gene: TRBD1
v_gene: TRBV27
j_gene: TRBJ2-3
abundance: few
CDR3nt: TGTGCCAGCAGTCCCGGGACAGGGCAAACAGATACGCAGTATTTT
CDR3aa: CASSPGTGQTDTQYF

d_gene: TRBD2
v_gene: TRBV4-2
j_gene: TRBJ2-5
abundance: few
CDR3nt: TGTGCCAGCAGCCAGACTACTAGCGAGGAAGAGACCCAGTACTTC
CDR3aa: CASSQTTSEEETQYF

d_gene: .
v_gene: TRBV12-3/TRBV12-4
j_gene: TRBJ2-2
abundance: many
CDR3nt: TGCGCCAGCAGCCCGACCAACACCGGGGAGCTGTTTTTT
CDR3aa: CASSPTNTGELFF

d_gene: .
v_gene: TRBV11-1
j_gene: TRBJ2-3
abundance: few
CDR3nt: TGTGCCAGCAGTTACACCCAGATCGGGATCTGGGGAGATACGCAGTATTTT
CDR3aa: CASSYTQIGIWGDTQYF

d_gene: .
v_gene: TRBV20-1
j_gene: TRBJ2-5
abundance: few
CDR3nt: TGCAGTGCTAGAGATGAAATACAGGGCCTTCTGACCCAGTACTTC
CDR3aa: CSARDEIQGLLTQYF

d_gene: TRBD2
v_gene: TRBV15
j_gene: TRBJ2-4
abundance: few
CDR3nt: TGTGCCACCAGCAGAGATTTCGGGACTAGGGCCTTTCTAGCTAGGGACATTCAGTACTTC
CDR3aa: CATSRDFGTRAFLARDIQYF

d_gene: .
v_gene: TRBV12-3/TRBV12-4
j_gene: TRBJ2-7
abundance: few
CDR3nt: TGTGCCAGCAGTTTTGCGGCCGGGGGCTACGAGCAGTACTTC
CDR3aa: CASSFAAGGYEQYF

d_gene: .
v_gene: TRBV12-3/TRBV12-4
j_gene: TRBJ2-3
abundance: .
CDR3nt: TGTGCCAGCAGTCCTCGCCGGATCCTAGGAGGAGATACGCAGTATTTT
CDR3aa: CASSPRRILGGDTQYF

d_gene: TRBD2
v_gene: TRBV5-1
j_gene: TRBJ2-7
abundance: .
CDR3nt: TGCGCCAGCAGCTTGAGTCCTAGCGGGACCTACGAGCAGTACTTC
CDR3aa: CASSLSPSGTYEQYF

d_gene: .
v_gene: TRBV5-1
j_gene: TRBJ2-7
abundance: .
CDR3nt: TGCGCCAGCAGCCCTGAGACCGCAGGTGGATACGAGCAGTACTTC
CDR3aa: CASSPETAGGYEQYF

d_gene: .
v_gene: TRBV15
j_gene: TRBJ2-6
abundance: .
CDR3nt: TGTGCCACCAGCCCGGGGGACAGTGGGTCTGGGGCCAACGTCCTGACTTTC
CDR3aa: CATSPGDSGSGANVLTF

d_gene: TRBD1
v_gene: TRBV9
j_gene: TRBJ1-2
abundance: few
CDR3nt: TGTGCCAGCAGCGTACCACGTAGACAGGGGATAGGAGGCTACACCTTC
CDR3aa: CASSVPRRQGIGGYTF

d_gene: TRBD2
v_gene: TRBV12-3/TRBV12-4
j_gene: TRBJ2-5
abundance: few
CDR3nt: TGTGCCAGCAGTCCTCTCAGCGGGGGGGCCCAGGGGGAGACCCAGTACTTC
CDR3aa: CASSPLSGGAQGETQYF

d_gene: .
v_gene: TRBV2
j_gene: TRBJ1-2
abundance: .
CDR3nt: TGTGCCAGCAGTGAGGGGCAGTTCTATGGCTACACCTTC
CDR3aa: CASSEGQFYGYTF

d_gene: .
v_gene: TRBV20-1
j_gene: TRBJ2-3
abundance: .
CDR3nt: TGCAGTGCTCTGGGACGGTACATCACAGATACGCAGTATTTT
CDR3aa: CSALGRYITDTQYF

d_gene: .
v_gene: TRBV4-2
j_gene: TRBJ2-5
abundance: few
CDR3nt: TGTGCCAGCAGCCAAGACGCCAGACAAGAGACCCAGTACTTC
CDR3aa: CASSQDARQETQYF

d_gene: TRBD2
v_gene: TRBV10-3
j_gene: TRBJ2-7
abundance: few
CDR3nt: TGTGCCATCAGTGTCCCTGCGGGGGGGCTGCACGAGCAGTACTTC
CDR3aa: CAISVPAGGLHEQYF

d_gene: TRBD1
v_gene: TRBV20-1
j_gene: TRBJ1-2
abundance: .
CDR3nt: TGCAGTGCCACCGGGACAGTATCGTATGGCTACACCTTC
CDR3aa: CSATGTVSYGYTF

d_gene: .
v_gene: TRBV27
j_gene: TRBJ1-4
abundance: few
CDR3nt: TGTGCCAGCAACAAGCCCGAAAAACTGTTTTTT
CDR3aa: CASNKPEKLFF

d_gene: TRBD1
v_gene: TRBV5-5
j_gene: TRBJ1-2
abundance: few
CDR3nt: TGTGCCAGCAGCTTGGGGACAGGGTCTCGCGGCTACACCTTC
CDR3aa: CASSLGTGSRGYTF

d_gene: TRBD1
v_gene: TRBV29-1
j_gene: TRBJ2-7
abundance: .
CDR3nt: TGCAGCGTTGAAGATCCCGGCGGACAGGGAAGCTCCTACGAGCAGTACTTC
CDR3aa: CSVEDPGGQGSSYEQYF

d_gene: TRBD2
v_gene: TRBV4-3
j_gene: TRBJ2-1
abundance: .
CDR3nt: TGCGCCAGCAGCCAAGACTCCCGGGGGGGCCGTGATGAGCAGTTCTTC
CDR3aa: CASSQDSRGGRDEQFF

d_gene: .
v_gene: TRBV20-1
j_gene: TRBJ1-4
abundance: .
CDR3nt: TGCAGTGCTAGGACAGAGACCGAAAAACTGTTTTTT
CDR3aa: CSARTETEKLFF

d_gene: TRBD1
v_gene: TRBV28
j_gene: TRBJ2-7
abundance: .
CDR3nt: TGTGCCAGCAGTTTGATGGTAGGGGGCCCCTCGTCCTACGAGCAGTACTTC
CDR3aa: CASSLMVGGPSSYEQYF

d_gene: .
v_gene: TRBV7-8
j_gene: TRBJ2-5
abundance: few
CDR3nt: TGTGCCAGCAGCTTAGAGTTTGCGACTAGCCAAGAGACCCAGTACTTC
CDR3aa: CASSLEFATSQETQYF

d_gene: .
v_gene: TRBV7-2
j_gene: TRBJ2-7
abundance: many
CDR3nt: TGCGCCAGCAGCTTGGCACCAGGGTCCTACGAGCAGTACTTC
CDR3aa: CASSLAPGSYEQYF

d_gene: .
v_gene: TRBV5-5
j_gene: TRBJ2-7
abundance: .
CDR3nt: TGTGCCAGCAGCTCTGGAGGCCTCTTCACCTACGAGCAGTACTTC
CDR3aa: CASSSGGLFTYEQYF

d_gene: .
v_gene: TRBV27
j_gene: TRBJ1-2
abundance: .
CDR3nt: TGTGCCAGCAGCACCGAGGGGGGGCGCCTCTATGGCTACACCTTC
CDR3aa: CASSTEGGRLYGYTF

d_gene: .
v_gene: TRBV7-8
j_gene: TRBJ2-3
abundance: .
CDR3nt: TGTGCCAGCAGCCTACACCCCAGCACAGATACGCAGTATTTT
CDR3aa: CASSLHPSTDTQYF

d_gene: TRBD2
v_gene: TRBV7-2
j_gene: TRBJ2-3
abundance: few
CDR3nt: TGTGCCAGCAGCTCCAGAGCGGGGGGGCCAACAGATACGCAGTATTTT
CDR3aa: CASSSRAGGPTDTQYF

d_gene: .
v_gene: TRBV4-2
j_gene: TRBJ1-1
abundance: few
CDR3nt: TGTGCCAGCAGCCGCGTGGGCCCGGGAACGGGGGCTGAAGCTTTCTTT
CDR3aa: CASSRVGPGTGAEAFF

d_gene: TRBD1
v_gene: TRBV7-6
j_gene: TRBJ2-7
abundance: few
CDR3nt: TGTGCCAGTGCCACAGGGGGCTCCTACGAGCAGTACTTC
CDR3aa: CASATGGSYEQYF

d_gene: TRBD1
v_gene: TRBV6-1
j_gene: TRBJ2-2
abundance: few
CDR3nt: TGTGCCAGCAGTGCCTGGACAGGACAGAACACCGGGGAGCTGTTTTTT
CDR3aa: CASSAWTGQNTGELFF

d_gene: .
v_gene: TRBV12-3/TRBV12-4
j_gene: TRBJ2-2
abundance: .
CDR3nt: TGTGCCAGCGGGCCCCGGGGCACCGGGGAGCTGTTTTTT
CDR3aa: CASGPRGTGELFF

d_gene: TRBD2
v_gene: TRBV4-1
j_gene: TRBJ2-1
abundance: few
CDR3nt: TGCGCCAGCAGCCATATTAGCGGGAGACCTCTCTACAATGAGCAGTTCTTC
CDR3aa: CASSHISGRPLYNEQFF

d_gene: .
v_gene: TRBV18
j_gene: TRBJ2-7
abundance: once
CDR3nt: TGTGCCAGCTCACCGCCCCCACAGGGATTCTACGAGCAGTACTTC
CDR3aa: CASSPPPQGFYEQYF

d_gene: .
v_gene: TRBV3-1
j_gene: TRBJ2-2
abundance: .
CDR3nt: TGTGCCAGCAGCCAAGGGGCTAGCCGGACTGGGGAGCTGTTTTTT
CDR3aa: CASSQGASRTGELFF

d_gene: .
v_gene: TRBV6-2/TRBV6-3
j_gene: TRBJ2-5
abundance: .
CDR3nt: TGTGCCAGCAACACCAGCCCGTACCAAGAGACCCAGTACTTC
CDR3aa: CASNTSPYQETQYF

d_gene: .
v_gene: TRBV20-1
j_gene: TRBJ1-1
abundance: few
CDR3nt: TGCAGTGCTAGTGCCCCGGTGAACACTGAAGCTTTCTTT
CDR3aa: CSASAPVNTEAFF

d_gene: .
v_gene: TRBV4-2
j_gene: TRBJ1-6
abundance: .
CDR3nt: TGTGCCAGCAGCCAAGAGGGTTCCGGGGGGATTTCACCCCTCCACTTT
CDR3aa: CASSQEGSGGISPLHF

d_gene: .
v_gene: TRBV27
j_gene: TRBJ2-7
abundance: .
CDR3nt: TGTGCCAGCAGTTTTTTTCAAAACTCCTACGAGCAGTACTTC
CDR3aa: CASSFFQNSYEQYF

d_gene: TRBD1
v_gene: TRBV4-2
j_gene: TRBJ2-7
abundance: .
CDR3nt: TGTGCCAGCAGCCAAGAAGGGACAGGAGCCTACGAGCAGTACTTC
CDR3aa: CASSQEGTGAYEQYF

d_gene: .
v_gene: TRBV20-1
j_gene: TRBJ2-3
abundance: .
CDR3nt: TGCAGTGCTAGAGGTCCACAGTTTACAGATACGCAGTATTTT
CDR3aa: CSARGPQFTDTQYF

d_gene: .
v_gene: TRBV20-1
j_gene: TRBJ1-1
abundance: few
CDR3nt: TGCAGTGCTTTTCGGGCCGGGACCGCGAACACTGAAGCTTTCTTT
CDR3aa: CSAFRAGTANTEAFF

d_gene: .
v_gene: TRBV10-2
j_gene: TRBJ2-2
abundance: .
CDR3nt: TGCGCCAGCAGTGATCTAGCACTCACCGGGGAGCTGTTTTTT
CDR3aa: CASSDLALTGELFF

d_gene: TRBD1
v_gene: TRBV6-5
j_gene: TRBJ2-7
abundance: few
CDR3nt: TGTGCCAGCGCCGGGACAGAGTATTACGAGCAGTACTTC
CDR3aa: CASAGTEYYEQYF

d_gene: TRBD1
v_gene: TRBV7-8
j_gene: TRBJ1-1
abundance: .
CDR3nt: TGTGCCAGCAGCCTAAGGGAAGGGGGCCGGGGCACTGAAGCTTTCTTT
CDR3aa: CASSLREGGRGTEAFF

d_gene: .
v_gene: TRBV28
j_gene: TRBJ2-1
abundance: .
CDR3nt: TGTGCCAGCACGATACCAGGGTTTGGTGAGCAGTTCTTC
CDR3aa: CASTIPGFGEQFF

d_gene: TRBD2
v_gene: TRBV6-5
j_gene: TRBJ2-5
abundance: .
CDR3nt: TGTGCCAGCAGTTACTCGACCGGGACTAGAGAGACCCAGTACTTC
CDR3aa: CASSYSTGTRETQYF

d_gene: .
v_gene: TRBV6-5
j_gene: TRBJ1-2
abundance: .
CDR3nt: TGTGCCAGCAGCGCCACTAGTAGGGGGTTTGGAGGCTACACCTTC
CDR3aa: CASSATSRGFGGYTF

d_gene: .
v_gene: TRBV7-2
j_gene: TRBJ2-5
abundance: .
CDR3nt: TGTGCCAGCAGCCCCGATCGTGCTGAATGGGAGACCCAGTACTTC
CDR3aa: CASSPDRAEWETQYF

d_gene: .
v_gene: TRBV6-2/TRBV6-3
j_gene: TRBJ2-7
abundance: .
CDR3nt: TGTGCCAGCAGCCCGGGACCCCTTATGGAGCAGTACTTC
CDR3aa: CASSPGPLMEQYF

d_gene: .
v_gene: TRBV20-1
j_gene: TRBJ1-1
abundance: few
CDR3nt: TGCAGTGCTCTGGAGGGGAAGACTGAAGCTTTCTTT
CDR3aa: CSALEGKTEAFF